Detailed here is one T cell receptor (beta chain). What this receptor recognizes is not known. Base qualities were left out, and no much larger clone turns up one base away. This sample was taken from a study of shared clonotypes between healthy human individuals (dated by TCRdb to between 2020 and 2021). Context from the whole study: Three men and a couple of women, aged 18 to 49 years, made up the cohort. For each donor, CD4 naive and CD4 memory were each run on three plates, CD8 naive on two plates, and CD8 memory on one plate. Different laboratories and diverse techniques were used to prepare libraries and sequence TCR repertoires, to increase sequencing depth and limit assay-specific biases. Blood TCR repertoires of several healthy adults were deeply sequenced to estimate repertoire size and the extent of clonotype sharing between individuals. Per donor, leukapheresis produced somewhere between about 0.94 and 10 billion PBMCs. What the work shows at the level of the full study, not this receptor alone: Compared with non-shared clonotypes, clonotypes shared by all four sorted-subset donors had higher generation probabilities. Naive subsets generally had larger estimated clonotype richness than memory subsets did. Based on pairwise subsampling, the degree of clonotype sharing among donors was expected to be affected by sequencing depth. Rarefaction of sorted-subset datasets indicated incomplete sequencing despite the large sequencing depth. Sampling was limited to blood, and TCR repertoires in tissue likely differ from TCR repertoires in blood. Across a handful of donors, 5% to 6% of naive CD4, approximately 4% of naive CD8, around 2.1% of memory CD4, and roughly 0.41% of memory CD8 clonotypes were shared. Because the study included only a small number of donors, the genetic and exposure-history diversity represented was limited.

Spanning cysteine to phenylalanine, the CDR3 consists of 16 amino acids. The DNA shown is the 48-base CDR3, in frame from base 1. Trimming at the junction amounts to 3 bases on V and 3 bases on J, and the germline ends lie 17 bases apart. CDR1 and CDR2 (MDHEN, SYDVKM) derive from the germline V gene. The donors were healthy, HIV-negative adults who had no recently reported acute infections or vaccinations. All donors were Caucasian adults living in Nashville, Tennessee, USA. The CD8 memory samples were a combination of magnetically selected CD45RO+ cells and CCR7-negative CD45RA+ effector memory (TemRA) cells. Blood was collected by leukapheresis, and PBMCs were isolated by Ficoll-Histopaque density gradient centrifugation and then cryopreserved in liquid nitrogen vapor phase. Purity and quantity of every magnetically sorted T cell population were checked by analytical flow cytometry. Genomic DNA was isolated from every sorted fraction and measured by UV absorbance on a Nanodrop 2000c.

Using the deep immunoSEQ assay, TCR CDR3 regions were amplified from genomic DNA by multiplex PCR. Extracted genomic DNA from each cell subset was spread evenly across all wells of several immunoSEQ 96-well plates, with each plate serving as a replicate. For sorted subsets, about 0.2 ug genomic DNA, equal to 30,000 to 35,000 T cell genomes, was loaded into each replicate PCR. Purified libraries were measured with a Qubit 3.0 fluorometer, size-checked on a Bioanalyzer 2100, and measured again with the KAPA Library Quantification kit. Every immunoSEQ 96-well plate was sequenced on a separate single-read 150-cycle Illumina NextSeq 550 flow cell. For the original study's pipeline: Because only junctional sequences without quality scores were contained in the immunoSEQ output, filtering matching that applied to full-length reads could not be performed. To assign V/J genes and CDR3, sequences were annotated using PyIR, a Python wrapper for IgBLAST v1.9, with IMGT germline references. Any read was removed if the V/J assignment was weak (E-value above 1e-6), the CDR3 was missing, or the read contained stop codons, out-of-frame junctions, or ambiguous translated residues. V3J clonotypes were defined by identical inferred V gene, J gene, and CDR3 amino acid sequence. Percentage overlap between repertoires was computed as shared unique clonotypes divided by the size of the smaller repertoire. RTK rarefaction, the Chao1 estimator, and Recon v2.1 estimates of unobserved clonotypes were used to assess repertoire richness. Generation probabilities for all TCRbeta clonotypes obtained by the gDNA method from a handful of donors were computed using OLGA. TCRdb took this table from immuneACCESS and kept in-frame rearrangements with V and J called. Such tables lack part of the clones; where checked against another copy, unresolved V genes explain under half of the gap, and the rest is unexplained. From that table come the V and J calls and clone size; the DNA was used to work out D and trimming. This sample is represented by about 380,000 clones; around 96% of them were singletons. The ten largest make up about 0.32% of the sample.

This receptor was taken from a man younger than 40 in good health. The sequence is built from TRBV28 and TRBJ1-1; the D region possibly corresponds to TRBD1 (6 bases align). Material for sequencing was memory CD8+ T cells sorted from blood. What this sample's cell subset or site label stands for: CD45RO+ cells pooled with CCR7-negative TemRA cells. For the CDR3, the sequence is CASSLGRGLGDTEAFF. The bases read TGTGCCAGCAGTTTGGGCAGGGGACTTGGGGACACTGAAGCTTTCTTT.